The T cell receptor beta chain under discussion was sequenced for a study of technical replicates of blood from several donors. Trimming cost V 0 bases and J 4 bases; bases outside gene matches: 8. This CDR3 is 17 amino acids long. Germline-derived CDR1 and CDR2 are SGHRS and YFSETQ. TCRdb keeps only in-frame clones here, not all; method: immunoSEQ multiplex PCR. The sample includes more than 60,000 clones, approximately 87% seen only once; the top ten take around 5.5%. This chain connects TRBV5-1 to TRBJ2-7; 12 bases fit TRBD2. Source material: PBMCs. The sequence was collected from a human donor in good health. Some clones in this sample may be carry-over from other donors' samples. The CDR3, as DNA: TGCGCCAGCAGCTTGGCTCTAGCGGGGGGGATAATGTACGAGCAGTACTTC. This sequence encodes CASSLALAGGIMYEQYF.